This T cell receptor (beta chain) was recovered during a study of monozygotic twins with inflammatory bowel disease (dated 2019 in TCRdb). Background on the whole study: In total, around 28 monozygotic twin pairs made up the full study: 19 Danish pairs, all IBD-discordant, plus nine German pairs, of which four were IBD-concordant and five were IBD-discordant. The search for disease-associated traits relied mainly on comparing, within discordant pairs, IBD patients with their genetically identical healthy co-twins. Each individual had, on average, about 151 000 unique TCRalpha sequences and 181 000 unique TCRbeta sequences available for analysis. Beyond this particular receptor, the publication reports: The results gave no support for a single strong signal or clonotype linked to IBD. Differing immunosuppressive treatments among patients may have added background noise and inter-individual variability to the repertoires. Repertoire similarity did not differ between concordant and discordant twins, possibly due to limited statistical power. IBD patients had lower TCRbeta repertoire diversity, measured by the inverse Simpson index, than their healthy co-twins. Compared with healthy twins, IBD patients had fewer clonotypes in common with other individuals, a difference most pronounced in patients showing signs of disease activity. The analysis was unable to tell different T cell subtypes apart.

Library preparation was by 5' RACE. The input for every TCR library was roughly 3,300 ng of total RNA. For each sample, cDNA synthesis with SMARTScribe reverse transcriptase was split into eight separate reactions. During cDNA synthesis, template switching was used to introduce unique molecular identifiers that contained a 6-nucleotide sample barcode. Two nested PCRs of 16 and 9 cycles amplified the TCRalpha and TCRbeta cDNA, and bead purification followed each PCR. Before amplification, the cDNA was both treated with uracil DNA-glycosylase and purified with the QIAquick PCR purification kit. The second PCR was the step at which Illumina TruSeq-compatible adapters and sample-specific barcodes were added. TapeStation and Qubit were used to check library quality and concentration, and roughly 4.6 ng of each library was pooled. Pooled libraries were sequenced on an Illumina HiSeq2500 single-index Rapid Run with 2 x 100 bp reads and custom sequencing primers. The original methods were these. PCR and sequencing errors were corrected by UMI-based consensus assembly using MiGEC version 1.2.6. MiXCR version 2.1.1 handled V(D)J alignment, clonotype assembly and CDR3 extraction. Gene usage, clonotype sharing and MAIT/NKT TCR abundance were normalised by analysing the top 1000, 10 000 and 20 000 clonotypes per sample. Diversity was computed as the inverse Simpson index with the vegan R package after downsampling to 27 000 UMIs. Paired Mann-Whitney U tests were applied to discordant twin pairs, with Benjamini-Hochberg correction for multiple testing. TCRdb reprocessed the reads into one record per CDR3 protein sequence, lacking DNA. In this record, the V and J calls reflect TCRdb's handling and not the investigators' own analysis. The sample table records around 380,000 distinct CDR3 sequences. The top ten clonotypes cover 2.4% of the sample.

The CDR3 spans 11 residues, from the cysteine through the phenylalanine. DNA is not on record. Taken from the germline V gene, the CDR1 and CDR2 loops are SGHTA and FQGNSA. To note about this clonotype: Its recognized antigen is unknown.

From each donor, a roughly 2.5 ml peripheral blood sample was drawn into PAXgene tubes and stored at -80 degrees C. Without any T cell sorting, total RNA was extracted from whole blood using the PAXgene blood miRNA kit on an automated QIAcube. Deep TCRalpha and TCRbeta repertoire profiling with unique molecular barcoding was performed on peripheral blood of monozygotic twin pairs concordant or discordant for inflammatory bowel disease. For every twin pair, smoking habits were documented, and each individual was categorised as a current, former or never smoker. The sequencing input was blood. The TCR originated in a human donor with ulcerative colitis or Crohn's disease, or a healthy co-twin of an affected twin (not recorded which). The V and J genes are TRBV7-2 and TRBJ2-1. The CDR3 sequence is CASSFGNEQFF.